Below are 10 T cell receptor beta chains sequenced from a single sample in a study of blood T cell repertoires in COVID-19. Some clones are missing from TCRdb's copy, which holds only in-frame ones; the method was immunoSEQ multiplex PCR. The table includes some 150,000 clones, roughly 87% detected once. Sequenced: PBMCs or T cells enriched from blood (not recorded which). The receptor set was obtained from a human donor with acute COVID-19. The donor label of this sample is uncertain.

Details on this clone: Relative to the germline gene, one junction end is altered; a read error may explain this. The rearrangement links TRBV2 to TRBJ2-2; 11 positions match TRBD2. There are 17 residues in the CDR3. From germline, CDR1 is SNHLY and CDR2 FYNNEI. The CDR3 sequence is CASSPYSGGAKTGELFF. In DNA, the CDR3 is TGTGCCAGCAGTCCTTATAGCGGGGGGGCGAAGACCGGGGAGCTGTTTTTT.

The gene calls are TRBV7-3 and TRBJ2-7; D is perhaps TRBD1 (6 bases). There are 15 residues in the CDR3. V was pared by 2 bases and J by 5 bases, with 16 bases between. The germline V gene encodes CDR1 SGHTA and CDR2 FQGTGA. The DNA of the CDR3 is TGTGCCAGCAGCTTATGGCCAGGGGAAAAGGACGAGCAGTACTTC. Protein: CASSLWPGEKDEQYF.

This chain joins TRBV6-4 and TRBJ1-6; D is possibly TRBD1 (6 bases). The ends were cut back, 9 bases at V and 4 bases at J, with 10 bases in the middle. Germline V CDR1 and CDR2: MRHNA, SNTAGT. The CDR3 contains 13 residues. CDR3 region: CASSRGYNSPLHF. As DNA, the CDR3 is TGTGCCAGTTCAAGGGGGTATAATTCACCCCTCCACTTT.

This clone was counted between two and nine times. Here the CDR3 DNA reads TGTGCCAGCAGCCGCGGGACAGGGGGCGTAATCGTTTCGGGCTACACCTTC. This codes for CASSRGTGGVIVSGYTF. This sequence joins TRBV7-9 and TRBJ1-2; 12 positions match TRBD1. This CDR3 region has 17 residues. Looked up from germline, CDR1 is SEHNR and CDR2 is FQNEAQ (reference sequence). V was pared by 5 bases and J by 8 bases, with 15 bases of the junction left unmatched.

This clone was seen a single time. The J gene is TRBJ2-5, the V gene TRBV5-1; 7 bases align to TRBD1. With 1 base clipped from V and 1 base from J, the junction kept 16 bases outside the gene matches. The CDR3 loop spans 19 amino acids. Germline values: CDR1 SGHRS, CDR2 YFSETQ. CDR3 in amino acids: CASSLLGIELGQVQETQYF. The CDR3 coding sequence is TGCGCCAGCAGCTTGTTAGGAATCGAACTAGGACAGGTCCAAGAGACCCAGTACTTC.

The chain carries TRBV18 and TRBJ2-3, with TRBD1 identical over 8 bases. The CDR3 contains 16 residues. Per germline, CDR1 KGHSH and CDR2 LQKENI. V gave up 4 bases and J gave up 1 base; unmatched junction bases: 7. The CDR3 region is CASSRRRGQGTDTQYF. The CDR3 DNA reads as TGTGCCAGCTCACGAAGGAGGGGACAGGGCACAGATACGCAGTATTTT.

This chain connects TRBV20-1 to TRBJ1-3, with a possible D match to TRBD1 (6 bases). Trimming removed 4 bases from V and 9 bases from J, with 10 bases in between. Germline-derived CDR1 and CDR2 are DFQATT and SNEGSKA (reference sequence). The CDR3 is made up of 11 amino acids. DNA of the CDR3: TGCAGTGCTACCCTGGACAGCACCATATATTTT. Residues: CSATLDSTIYF.

This rearrangement joins TRBV19 to TRBJ1-5; a possible D gene is TRBD1 (5 bases). Germline V lookup: CDR1 LNHDA, CDR2 SQIVND (reference sequence). The CDR3 loop spans 14 amino acids. V lost 5 bases and J 6 bases, leaving 14 bases between the germline ends. For the CDR3, the DNA is TGTGCCAGTAGTTTAGGAGGAAGGGGTCAGCCCCAGCATTTT. Translation: CASSLGGRGQPQHF.

The rearrangement joins TRBV27 to TRBJ1-4, with D perhaps TRBD1 (6 bases). Per the germline V gene, CDR1 is MNHEY and CDR2 is SMNVEV (reference sequence). V dropped 5 bases and J dropped 8 bases, with 18 bases sitting between them. This CDR3 has 15 residues. This chain's CDR3 is CASSPRQDGEEKLFF. The CDR3 DNA reads TGTGCCAGCAGTCCCAGACAGGATGGGGAGGAAAAACTGTTTTTT.

The CDR3 region is CATSDLAGVQETQYF. The CDR3 DNA reads TGTGCCACCAGTGATTTGGCAGGGGTACAAGAGACCCAGTACTTC. This sequence joins TRBV24-1 and TRBJ2-5; the D gene is possibly TRBD1 (6 bases). Trimming cost V 0 bases and J 2 bases, with 9 bases left between them. The V gene's germline CDR1 is KGHDR and CDR2 SFDVKD. The CDR3 has 15 amino acids.